This T cell receptor beta chain was sequenced for a study of identical twins. TCRdb re-called the 5' RACE reads with MiXCR, one entry per CDR3 protein. The profile covers roughly 720,000 distinct CDR3 sequences, with around a sixth appearing a single time and less than 15% taken by the ten largest. General study results and limits: Clonotypes of the beta chain that were abundant in cord blood carried fewer insertions (memory repertoires showed none).

This CDR3 is built from 13 residues. V lost 6 bases to trimming and J lost 0 bases, with 6 bases between them. This clonotype was picked up many times. The antigen is not known. This sample also appeared in a second study, on T cells expressing NK-cell markers. That source adds: Source material for TCR beta repertoires consisted of sorted CD3+CD56+NKG2C+, CD3+CD56+NKG2C- and CD3+CD56-NKG2C+ T cells.

J is TRBJ2-1 and V is TRBV12-3 or TRBV12-4; D uncertain. This TCR derives from a young woman in good health. The source material was PBMCs. The CDR3 sequence is CASSSTSYNEQFF. The CDR3 coding sequence is TGTGCCAGCAGCTCCACCTCCTACAATGAGCAGTTCTTC.